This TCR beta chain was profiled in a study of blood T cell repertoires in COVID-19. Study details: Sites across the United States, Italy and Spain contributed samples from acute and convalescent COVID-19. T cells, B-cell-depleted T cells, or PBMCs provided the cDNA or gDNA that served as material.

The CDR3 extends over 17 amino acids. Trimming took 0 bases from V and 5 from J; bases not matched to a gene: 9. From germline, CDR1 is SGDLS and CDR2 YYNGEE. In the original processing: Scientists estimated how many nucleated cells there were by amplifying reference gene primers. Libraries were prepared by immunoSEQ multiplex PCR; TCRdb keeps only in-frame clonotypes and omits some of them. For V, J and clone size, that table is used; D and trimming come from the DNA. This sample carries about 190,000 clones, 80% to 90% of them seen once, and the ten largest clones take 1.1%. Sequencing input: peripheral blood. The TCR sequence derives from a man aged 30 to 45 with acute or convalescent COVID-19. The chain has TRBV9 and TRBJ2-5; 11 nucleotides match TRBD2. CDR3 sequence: CASSVAMVAGGQETQYF. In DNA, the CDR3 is TGTGCCAGCAGCGTAGCGATGGTAGCGGGAGGGCAGGAGACCCAGTACTTC.